One and the same sample provided the 27 T cell receptor beta chains below, sequenced in a study of Tregs in tolerant kidney transplant recipients. The table came from immunoSEQ multiplex PCR; TCRdb's copy has only in-frame clones and leaves some out. Of roughly 69,000 clones listed, 70% to 90% were seen once; the top ten hold approximately 0.39%. This specimen was CD4+ T cells from blood, taken before the transplant. The receptor source for this set is a human donor who received a combined kidney and bone marrow transplant.

This clone has more than one count but fewer than ten. This rearrangement joins TRBV7-2 to TRBJ1-1; D might be TRBD1 (6 bases). The length of the CDR3 is 13 residues. Trimming left V 4 bases short and J 7 bases short, with 13 bases between. The germline V gene encodes CDR1 SGHTA and CDR2 FQGNSA. CDR3 coding DNA: TGTGCCAGCAGCTCCGGGACACCCCGTGAAGCTTTCTTT. Its translation is CASSSGTPREAFF.

The chain is built from TRBV19 and TRBJ2-3; 12 bases agree with TRBD2. The CDR3 totals 16 residues. V was clipped by 4 bases and J by 2 bases; unmatched bases: 4. CDR1 and CDR2 from the germline V gene are LNHDA and SQIVND (reference sequence). The CDR3 region has the DNA TGTGCCAGTAGTACGACTAGCGGGAGTCCCACAGATACGCAGTATTTT. It codes for CASSTTSGSPTDTQYF. The full variable domain, rest sourced from reference TRBV19 and TRBJ2-3, is DGGITQSPKYLFRKEGQNVTLSCEQNLNHDAMYWYRQDPGQGLRLIYYSQIVNDFQKGDIAEGYSVSREKKESFPLTVTSAQKNPTAFYLCASSTTSGSPTDTQYFGPGTRLTVL.

J is TRBJ2-1 and V is TRBV9, with TRBD2 matching 9 bases. The CDR3 is 15 amino acids. Per germline, CDR1 SGDLS and CDR2 YYNGEE. Unmatched junction bases numbered 5, after V lost 6 bases and J lost 1 base. This chain's CDR3 is CASTASGNSYNEQFF. CDR3 bases: TGTGCCAGCACGGCTAGCGGGAATTCCTACAATGAGCAGTTCTTC.

This clone was recorded a few times. This chain uses TRBV10-3 with TRBJ2-7; tentative D call: TRBD1 (6 bases). With 6 bases removed from V and 4 bases from J, the gap between germline ends came to 7 bases. The CDR3 is 11 amino acids. Germline V lookup: CDR1 ENHRY, CDR2 SYGVKD. The CDR3 DNA sequence: TGTGCCATCAGCCAGGGGTACGAGCAGTACTTC. Encoded protein: CAISQGYEQYF.

The CDR3 loop reads CASSPRGYNEKLFF. The CDR3 nucleotides read TGTGCCAGCAGCCCCCGGGGGTATAATGAAAAACTGTTTTTT. The chain links TRBV7-2 to TRBJ1-4, with D tentatively TRBD1 (5 bases). The CDR3 has 14 residues. CDR1 and CDR2 from the germline V gene are SGHTA and FQGNSA. Between the trimmed V and J ends, which lost 5 bases and 4 bases, there was a span of 11 bases. Looking up the rest from reference TRBV7-2 and TRBJ1-4 gives the full variable domain: GAGVSQSPSNKVTEKGKDVELRCDPISGHTALYWYRQSLGQGLEFLIYFQGNSAPDKSGLPSDRFSAERTGGSVSTLTIQRTQQEDSAVYLCASSPRGYNEKLFFGSGTQLSVL.

The rearrangement joins TRBV29-1 to TRBJ2-1, with TRBD2 matching over 7 bases. The CDR3 loop spans 12 amino acids. CDR1 and CDR2 (germline): SQVTM, ANQGSEA. Trimming at V came to 8 bases and at J to 9 bases, leaving 10 bases not matched to a gene. CDR3 region: CSHRTLAVEQFF. The CDR3 bases are TGCAGCCACCGGACCCTAGCGGTTGAGCAGTTCTTC.

V gene TRBV11-2 combines with J gene TRBJ1-5, with 7 nucleotides matching TRBD1. CDR1 is SGHAT, CDR2 FQNNGV, per germline. There are 14 residues in the CDR3. Trimming at V came to 6 bases and at J to 6 bases, leaving 8 bases not matched to a gene. In DNA form, the CDR3 reads TGTGCCAGCAGTTCCGACAGGGCTGCTCAGCCCCAGCATTTT. Amino acid sequence: CASSSDRAAQPQHF. Based on the CDR3 plus reference TRBV11-2 and TRBJ1-5, the full variable domain is EAGVAQSPRYKIIEKRQSVAFWCNPISGHATLYWYQQILGQGPKLLIQFQNNGVVDDSQLPKDRFSAERLKGVDSTLKIQPAKLEDSAVYLCASSSDRAAQPQHFGDGTRLSIL.

This clone has a single count. This chain links TRBV6-1 with TRBJ2-7, with 9 bases identical to TRBD1. The CDR3 contains 14 residues. V shed 7 bases, J shed 4 bases, and the junction held 8 bases outside the gene matches. The germline V gene encodes CDR1 MNHNS and CDR2 SASEGT. DNA of the CDR3: TGTGCCAGCACTCGCGGACAGGGGCTATACGAGCAGTACTTC. Amino acid sequence: CASTRGQGLYEQYF.

The chain links TRBV10-1 to TRBJ2-5; D may be TRBD2 (6 bases). Trimming removed 0 bases at V and 5 bases at J, with 16 bases between. The V gene's germline CDR1 is WNHNN and CDR2 SYGVQD (reference sequence). The CDR3 consists of 16 residues. CDR3 bases: TGCGCCAGCAGTGAGTCGACTGGCGGGATGGGTGAGACCCAGTACTTC. It is translated as CASSESTGGMGETQYF.

The chain is built from TRBV10-1 and TRBJ2-7; D may be TRBD1 (6 bases). The CDR3 has 14 amino acids. Germline V gene lookup returns CDR1 WNHNN and CDR2 SYGVQD (reference sequence). Trimming took off 3 bases at V and 0 bases at J, with 9 bases between the two ends. The chain's CDR3 is CASSDGDNSYEQYF. The CDR3 region has the DNA TGCGCCAGCAGTGACGGGGACAACTCCTACGAGCAGTACTTC.

The chain employs TRBV28 and TRBJ1-3; no firm D call. Trimming took off 5 bases at V and 0 bases at J, with 14 bases between the two ends. Germline V gene lookup returns CDR1 MDHEN and CDR2 SYDVKM. The CDR3 extends over 16 amino acids. The CDR3 reads CASSPFKGDSGNTIYF. DNA of the CDR3: TGTGCCAGCAGTCCGTTCAAGGGAGACTCTGGAAACACCATATATTTT.

The V and J genes are TRBV27 and TRBJ2-7, with 7 bases matching TRBD1. This CDR3 contains 15 residues. Germline CDR1 MNHEY, CDR2 SMNVEV (reference sequence). V lost 5 bases, J lost 2 bases, and 9 bases stayed unmatched. The CDR3 is CASSPRDRSPYEQYF. The DNA for the CDR3 is TGTGCCAGCAGTCCCCGGGACAGATCTCCCTACGAGCAGTACTTC.

In this sample, this clone turned up once. The J gene is TRBJ1-4, the V gene TRBV19, with 9 positions matching TRBD1. Germline V gene data show CDR1 as LNHDA and CDR2 as SQIVND (reference sequence). J gave up 8 bases and V 5 bases, and 6 bases lay outside the gene matches. The CDR3 runs 14 residues. CDR3 bases: TGTGCCAGTAGTCGGACAGGGGTGCGGGAAAAACTGTTTTTT. It specifies CASSRTGVREKLFF.

The CDR3 region has the DNA TGTGCCAGCAGCTTAGCGCCTCCGGGACAGGGAATTCACGGCTACACCTTC. Its protein product is CASSLAPPGQGIHGYTF. V and J are TRBV7-6 and TRBJ1-2, with 9 nucleotides matching TRBD1. The germline gives CDR1 SGHVS, CDR2 FNYEAQ. Trimming at V came to 0 bases and at J to 8 bases, leaving 13 bases not matched to a gene. This CDR3 has 17 amino acids. The full variable domain, with the rest looked up from reference TRBV7-6 and TRBJ1-2, is GAGVSQSPRYKVTKRGQDVALRCDPISGHVSLYWYRQALGQGPEFLTYFNYEAQQDKSGLPNDRFSAERPEGSISTLTIQRTEQRDSAMYRCASSLAPPGQGIHGYTFGSGTRLTVV.

The rearrangement uses TRBV18 and TRBJ2-7; D gene unclear. The V end lost 3 bases, the J end lost 0 bases, and 15 bases lay between the germline ends. The length of the CDR3 is 16 residues. Germline V lookup: CDR1 KGHSH, CDR2 LQKENI. The CDR3 loop is CASSPTLTASSYEQYF. The CDR3 nucleotides are TGTGCCAGCTCACCCACTTTGACGGCTAGCTCCTACGAGCAGTACTTC.

The V gene is TRBV27, the J gene TRBJ2-1, with 8 nucleotides matching TRBD2. The V gene end was trimmed by 6 bases and the J gene end by 7 bases; junction bases not matched to a gene: 5. The CDR3 runs 13 residues. The germline V gene has CDR1 MNHEY and CDR2 SMNVEV (reference sequence). This chain's CDR3 is CASSFVAGNEQFF. DNA for the CDR3: TGTGCCAGCAGCTTCGTAGCGGGGAATGAGCAGTTCTTC.

V gene TRBV2 combines with J gene TRBJ2-2; possible D gene TRBD1, 6 bases. Germline values: CDR1 SNHLY, CDR2 FYNNEI. V dropped 6 bases and J dropped 6 bases, with 17 bases sitting between them. This CDR3 comprises 15 residues. The CDR3 bases are TGTGCCAGCAGGCCAACAGGGTCATTGTCCGGGGAGCTGTTTTTT. It yields the protein CASRPTGSLSGELFF.

The chain combines TRBV7-2 with TRBJ2-7, with TRBD2 matching over 9 bases. Germline values: CDR1 SGHTA, CDR2 FQGNSA. The CDR3 has 16 amino acids. V was clipped by 8 bases and J by 3 bases; unmatched bases: 14. The DNA for the CDR3 is TGTGCCAGCCGCCTCCAGGCTAGCGGGAATCACTACGAGCAGTACTTC. Translated, it gives CASRLQASGNHYEQYF.

This chain links TRBV28 with TRBJ2-5; possibly TRBD1 for D (7 bases). CDR1 and CDR2 from the germline V gene are MDHEN and SYDVKM. The CDR3 is made up of 14 amino acids. V lost 4 bases and J 5 bases, leaving 14 bases between the germline ends. The CDR3 coding sequence is TGTGCCAGCAGTTCAGGCAGGGGGGAGGAGACCCAGTACTTC. Amino acids: CASSSGRGEETQYF.

This clone was counted between two and nine times. V and J are TRBV11-2 and TRBJ2-7; 9 bases line up with TRBD2. The CDR3 runs 14 residues. V lost 4 bases and J lost 5; bases outside the gene matches: 6. Germline V gene lookup returns CDR1 SGHAT and CDR2 FQNNGV. The CDR3, as DNA: TGTGCCAGCAGCTCACGGACTAGCGTGGACGAGCAGTACTTC. Residues: CASSSRTSVDEQYF.

The gene calls are TRBV6-1 and TRBJ2-3; tentative D call: TRBD2 (6 bases). V was trimmed by 4 bases and J by 1 base, leaving 9 bases between them. Germline V gives CDR1 MNHNS, CDR2 SASEGT. The CDR3 is 14 residues long. CDR3: CASSVASGTDTQYF. In DNA, the CDR3 is TGTGCCAGCAGTGTCGCTAGCGGCACAGATACGCAGTATTTT.

The chain carries TRBV9 and TRBJ2-3, with 8 bases identical to TRBD2. V trimming: 3 bases; J trimming: 4 bases; junction bases outside the gene matches: 10. The CDR3 has 16 amino acids. Germline V gene sequence: CDR1 SGDLS, CDR2 YYNGEE. This CDR3 is CASSGRPTGGADTQYF. The CDR3 region has the DNA TGTGCCAGCAGCGGACGCCCGACGGGGGGGGCAGATACGCAGTATTTT.

A few counts support this clone. The V gene is TRBV14, the J gene TRBJ2-1; D gene uncertain. The germline CDR1 and CDR2 sequences are SGHDN and FVKESK. This CDR3 is built from 15 residues. V lost 2 bases and J 8 bases, leaving 16 bases between the germline ends. As DNA, the CDR3 is TGTGCCAGCAGCCAACAAACCCTAGGTATGGATGAGCAGTTCTTC. This codes for CASSQQTLGMDEQFF.

This clone was counted between two and nine times. The V gene is TRBV28, the J gene TRBJ2-7; 10 bases are a match to TRBD2. In germline, CDR1 is MDHEN, CDR2 SYDVKM. V lost 4 bases and J lost 4; bases outside the gene matches: 7. The CDR3 consists of 15 residues. The CDR3 DNA is TGTGCCAGCAGTTACAGCGGGAGGGCCCGGTACGAGCAGTACTTC. It translates to CASSYSGRARYEQYF.

The chain employs TRBV19 and TRBJ2-6; 8 nucleotides match TRBD1. The J segment lost 0 bases and the V segment lost 3 bases, leaving 13 bases of the junction unmatched. Germline CDR1 is LNHDA and CDR2 is SQIVND (reference sequence). The CDR3 totals 20 residues. DNA for the CDR3: TGTGCCAGTAGTATGCGGACAGGGTCGACCTCCTACTCTGGGGCCAACGTCCTGACTTTC. Its protein is CASSMRTGSTSYSGANVLTF.

V gene TRBV6-1 combines with J gene TRBJ1-1, with D hard to call. Germline values: CDR1 MNHNS, CDR2 SASEGT. The CDR3 length is 14 residues. V lost 1 base and J lost 5, with 11 bases in between. CDR3 region: CASSEVLVATEAFF. Written as DNA, the CDR3 is TGTGCCAGCAGTGAAGTTCTTGTAGCTACTGAAGCTTTCTTT.

This rearrangement joins TRBV19 to TRBJ2-5; 16 nucleotides agree with TRBD2. The CDR3 loop spans 17 amino acids. Trimming cost V 7 bases and J 4 bases; bases outside gene matches: 9. Germline CDR1 is LNHDA and CDR2 is SQIVND (reference sequence). CDR3 coding DNA: TGTGCCAGTACCAAGGGACTAGCGGGAGGGCCGGGAGAGACCCAGTACTTC. It encodes CASTKGLAGGPGETQYF.